A single sample gave rise to the 21 T cell receptor beta chains below, sequenced in a study of T cells expressing NK-cell markers. Using the 5' RACE reads, TCRdb records one entry per CDR3 protein without DNA. The sample totals fewer than 400,000 distinct CDR3 sequences. Input material: blood T cells: a sorted CD56 or NKG2C T cell subset, CD4+ or CD8+ T cells, or bulk PBMC T cells (not recorded which). Receptors were obtained from a man aged 18-75 years in good health.

This chain connects TRBV12-3 or TRBV12-4 to TRBJ2-4; without DNA, the TCRdb call of TRBD2 cannot be checked. The CDR3 extends over 18 amino acids. The CDR3 loop reads CASSFGLAENIGKNIQYF.

The rearrangement joins TRBV7-9 to TRBJ1-5; the D gene TCRdb calls, TRBD1, cannot be checked with no DNA. Germline CDR1 reads SEHNR; CDR2 reads FQNEAQ (reference sequence). The CDR3 sequence is 15 residues long. The CDR3 sequence: CASSLTGDNSQPQHF.

The chain combines TRBV5-1 with TRBJ2-1; TCRdb's assignment of TRBD1 cannot be checked, as there is no DNA. Germline V gene sequence: CDR1 SGHRS, CDR2 YFSETQ. The CDR3 has 16 residues. CDR3 in amino acids: CASSQRGTGSHNEQFF. Full variable domain (remainder filled in from reference TRBV5-1 and TRBJ2-1): KAGVTQTPRYLIKTRGQQVTLSCSPISGHRSVSWYQQTPGQGLQFLFEYFSETQRNKGNFPGRFSGRQFSNSRSEMNVSTLELGDSALYLCASSQRGTGSHNEQFFGPGTRLTVL.

V is TRBV6-1 and J is TRBJ1-5; the D gene TCRdb calls, TRBD1, cannot be checked with no DNA. Germline CDR1 reads MNHNS; CDR2 reads SASEGT. The CDR3 totals 13 residues. CDR3 sequence reads: CAILGQGGQPQHF.

The rearrangement uses TRBV12-3 or TRBV12-4 and TRBJ2-7; the D call of TRBD1 rests on TCRdb alone, since no DNA is present to check it. The CDR3 sequence is 14 residues long. The CDR3 here is CASSFVGRGGEQYF.

The V call is TRBV27, the J call TRBJ1-5; TCRdb's assignment of TRBD1 cannot be checked, as there is no DNA. The CDR3 has 15 amino acids. CDR1 MNHEY and CDR2 SMNVEV come from the germline V gene (reference sequence). The chain's CDR3 is CASSFRRERNQPQHF.

The chain uses TRBV5-1 and TRBJ2-5. CDR1 and CDR2 (germline): SGHRS, YFSETQ. This CDR3 is built from 12 residues. The CDR3 loop is CASSLLKETQYF.

The gene calls are TRBV6-6 and TRBJ2-7; TCRdb calls TRBD2, which cannot be checked without DNA. CDR3 size: 12 residues. Germline-derived CDR1 and CDR2 are MNHNY and SVGAGI (reference sequence). CDR3 residues: CASSRGGERKYF.

CDR3 residues: CSAPEGISSPLHF. The rearrangement joins TRBV20-1 to TRBJ1-6; TCRdb proposes TRBD1, but this gene call is untestable without DNA. Germline loops: CDR1 DFQATT, CDR2 SNEGSKA (reference sequence). CDR3 length: 13 residues.

The chain joins TRBV7-9 to TRBJ2-7; TCRdb's D call of TRBD2 is untestable without DNA. There are 16 residues in the CDR3. In germline, CDR1 is SEHNR, CDR2 FQNEAQ (reference sequence). The CDR3 loop is CASSLGSGGPSYEQYF.

The rearrangement joins TRBV19 to TRBJ1-5; there is no DNA to check the TCRdb D call of TRBD1. The CDR3 is 17 residues long. Germline-derived CDR1 and CDR2 are LNHDA and SQIVND (reference sequence). CDR3 region: CASTPRTGLNSNQPQHF. Based on the CDR3 plus reference TRBV19 and TRBJ1-5, the full variable domain is DGGITQSPKYLFRKEGQNVTLSCEQNLNHDAMYWYRQDPGQGLRLIYYSQIVNDFQKGDIAEGYSVSREKKESFPLTVTSAQKNPTAFYLCASTPRTGLNSNQPQHFGDGTRLSIL.

The CDR3 sequence: CASLTGQRTYEQYF. The rearrangement joins TRBV6-1 to TRBJ2-7; absent DNA, TCRdb's TRBD1 call cannot be checked. CDR1 and CDR2 from the germline V gene are MNHNS and SASEGT. CDR3 length: 14 amino acids.

The chain is built from TRBV6-2 or TRBV6-3 and TRBJ2-3; TCRdb indicates TRBD2, and absent DNA this call remains unverified. The CDR3 covers 14 residues. Germline CDR1 is MNHEY and CDR2 is SVGEGT. The chain's CDR3 is CASQRGGRSDTQYF.

The rearrangement joins TRBV6-5 to TRBJ2-7. Per germline, CDR1 MNHEY and CDR2 SVGAGI. This CDR3 has 15 amino acids. CDR3 sequence: CASSYSFRTSYEQYF.

The V and J genes are TRBV6-5 and TRBJ1-4; without DNA, the TCRdb call of TRBD1 cannot be checked. Germline V gene sequence: CDR1 MNHEY, CDR2 SVGAGI. This CDR3 is built from 16 residues. The CDR3 loop reads CASSYSPTAGVEKLFF.

This sequence joins TRBV4-1 and TRBJ2-3. The CDR3 length is 15 residues. Germline assignment: CDR1 MGHRA and CDR2 YSYEKL. The CDR3 reads CASSNPVRNTDTQYF.

The chain is built from TRBV5-4 and TRBJ2-2; the D gene TCRdb calls, TRBD1, cannot be checked with no DNA. Germline assignment: CDR1 SGHNT and CDR2 YYREEE (reference sequence). This CDR3 has 15 residues. The CDR3 is CASSFGGVSTGELFF.

CDR3 loop: CASSGTLSAAYNEQFF. The rearrangement links TRBV5-1 to TRBJ2-1. There are 16 residues in the CDR3. The germline gives CDR1 SGHRS, CDR2 YFSETQ.

The chain is built from TRBV3-1 and TRBJ1-6. CDR1 LGHDT and CDR2 YNNKEL come from the germline V gene (reference sequence). The CDR3 is 17 amino acids. The CDR3 here is CASSPLGSVGYNSPLHF.

Here the CDR3 reads CASGTGNTNNEQFF. The chain employs TRBV7-3 and TRBJ2-1; with no DNA, the TCRdb D assignment of TRBD1 cannot be verified. This CDR3 is 14 amino acids long. Germline V gives CDR1 SGHTA, CDR2 FQGTGA.

The chain links TRBV10-3 to TRBJ1-2. Per germline, CDR1 ENHRY and CDR2 SYGVKD. CDR3 length: 17 residues. CDR3 protein: CAISPTLTGRANYGYTF.